This T cell receptor (beta chain) was obtained from a study of blood T cell repertoires in COVID-19. Study overall: COVID-19 samples from acute and convalescent phases originated in the United States, Italy and Spain. The analysed material was cDNA or gDNA that came from T cells, B-cell-depleted T cells, or PBMCs.

From germline, CDR1 is SEHNR and CDR2 FQNEAQ (reference sequence). V lost 8 bases to trimming and J lost 1 base, with 15 bases between them. The CDR3 runs 16 residues. Original processing notes: Estimates of nucleated cell counts were drawn from the amplification of reference gene primers. Method: immunoSEQ multiplex PCR; TCRdb's copy keeps in-frame clones and lacks some. The V and J calls and clone size were taken over from that table, and D and trimming were inferred from the DNA. Here the sample spans about 100,000 clones, around 84% being singletons. The source material was peripheral blood. The receptor was derived from a woman aged 60-75 years in a cohort sampled during active or convalescent COVID-19. The V and J genes are TRBV7-9 and TRBJ2-6, with D perhaps TRBD1 (7 bases). CDR3: CASGRGAKSGANVLTF. CDR3 nucleotides: TGTGCCAGCGGCAGGGGGGCAAAATCTGGGGCCAACGTCCTGACTTTC.